What follows describes a single T cell receptor (beta chain). The antigen remains unidentified. Amplification used 60 Vbeta primers and 13 Jbeta primers. Sequencing used immunoSEQ multiplex PCR; TCRdb keeps in-frame clones, though not all of them. The data hold roughly 180,000 clones, with approximately 80% observed a single time. The sample comes from a study of cytomegalovirus exposure and HLA in healthy donors. General observations from the study: Later on, an analysis tied 15,000 to 20,000 TCR beta sequences to HLA alleles at 0.05 false discovery rate.

The material sequenced was PBMCs. This clonotype originated in a young man in good health and CMV-seronegative.

The CDR3 bases are TGTGCCAGCAGCACCTTTCGGCGGGGAAGTCAGCCCCAGCATTTT. Translation gives CASSTFRRGSQPQHF. This chain uses TRBV28 with TRBJ1-5; no firm D call. Trimming cost V 6 bases and J 6 bases, with 18 bases left between them. The CDR3 has 15 amino acids. In germline, CDR1 is MDHEN, CDR2 SYDVKM.